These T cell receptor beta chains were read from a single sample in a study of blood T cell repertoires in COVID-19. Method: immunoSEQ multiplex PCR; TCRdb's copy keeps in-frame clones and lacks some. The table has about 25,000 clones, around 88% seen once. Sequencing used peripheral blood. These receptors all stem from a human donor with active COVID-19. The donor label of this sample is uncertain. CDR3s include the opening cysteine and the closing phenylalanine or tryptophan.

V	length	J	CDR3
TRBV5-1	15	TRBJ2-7	CASSLAWGDSYEQYF
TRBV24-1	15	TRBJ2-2	CATSISGWDTGELFF
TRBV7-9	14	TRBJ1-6	CASSRGEVDSPLHF
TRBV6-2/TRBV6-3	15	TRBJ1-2	CASSTGQGTNYGYTF
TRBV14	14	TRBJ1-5	CASSQSSSNQPQHF
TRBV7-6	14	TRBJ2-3	CASSLGRITDTQYF
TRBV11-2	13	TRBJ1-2	CASSLFPGDGYTF
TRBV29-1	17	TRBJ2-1	CSVTWAEGASGYNEQFF
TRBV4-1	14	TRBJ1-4	CASSPRDFNEKLFF
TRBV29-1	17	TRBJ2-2	CSVEDPSSGRAGGELFF